One sample yielded the 10 T cell receptor beta chains listed below, sequenced in a study of CD8 T cells in ankylosing spondylitis. TCRdb redid the calling of the 5' RACE reads with MiXCR, one entry per CDR3 protein. The repertoire holds 700,000 to 850,000 distinct CDR3 sequences, with approximately 12% as singletons. Study-wide results and limits: Characteristic of ankylosing spondylitis blood, it appeared, was a TCR beta motif comprising eight highly homologous variants.

These receptors' targets are unknown. Sequencing used blood, either unsorted or a sorted T cell fraction (not recorded which). The receptors here all came from a male donor with ankylosing spondylitis.

V gene TRBV4-3 combines with J gene TRBJ1-6, with a possible D match to TRBD1 (5 bases). Germline lookup yields CDR1 LGHNA and CDR2 YSLEER. CDR3 size: 18 residues. Trimming stripped 1 base from V and 0 bases from J, with 13 bases between. The DNA for the CDR3 is TGCGCCAGCAGCCAAGTAGGGGCAGGGAGCTCCTATAATTCACCCCTCCACTTT. Translating gives CASSQVGAGSSYNSPLHF.

This clonotype was picked up a small number of times. The chain uses TRBV15 and TRBJ2-1; D not certain. Trimming took off 3 bases at V and 4 bases at J, with 7 bases between the two ends. CDR1 LNHNV and CDR2 YYDKDF come from the germline V gene (reference sequence). This CDR3 contains 13 residues. The CDR3 reads CATSSDRYNEQFF. The CDR3 coding sequence is TGTGCCACCAGCAGTGATAGATACAATGAGCAGTTCTTC.

The V gene is TRBV5-1, the J gene TRBJ1-6, with a tentative D call TRBD1 (5 bases). V lost 1 base and J lost 5, with 13 bases in between. The CDR3 extends over 16 amino acids. Germline lookup yields CDR1 SGHRS and CDR2 YFSETQ. CDR3 DNA sequence: TGCGCCAGCAGCTTGATGGGACCGCCTGATAATTCACCCCTCCACTTT. Its protein product is CASSLMGPPDNSPLHF.

This clonotype was seen more than once but under ten times. CDR3 protein: CASTQTASTDTQYF. The CDR3 DNA sequence: TGCGCCAGTACCCAGACCGCTAGCACAGATACGCAGTATTTT. This chain joins TRBV4-3 and TRBJ2-3; no clear D gene. The V and J ends lost 9 bases and 0 bases respectively, with 13 bases between them. The germline gives CDR1 LGHNA, CDR2 YSLEER. This CDR3 is 14 amino acids long.

The CDR3: CATSQVAEAFF. CDR3 in DNA: TGTGCCACCTCACAGGTTGCCGAAGCTTTCTTT. The rearrangement links TRBV7-9 to TRBJ1-1; a weak D match, TRBD1 (5 bases). Trimming cost V 10 bases and J 8 bases, with 14 bases left between them. CDR1 SEHNR and CDR2 FQNEAQ come from the germline V gene (reference sequence). The CDR3 totals 11 residues.

This clonotype was found many times. The J gene is TRBJ1-2, the V gene TRBV6-5; 10 nucleotides line up with TRBD1. Germline values: CDR1 MNHEY, CDR2 SVGAGI. The ends lost 4 bases at V and 0 bases at J; junction bases unmatched: 11. The CDR3 spans 18 residues. Here the CDR3 reads CASSLIPGQGTTNYGYTF. CDR3 DNA sequence: TGTGCCAGCAGTTTAATCCCGGGACAGGGGACGACTAACTATGGCTACACCTTC.

V usage is TRBV29-1 and J usage is TRBJ2-7, with D perhaps assigned TRBD1 or TRBD2 (5 bases each). V dropped 6 bases and J dropped 0 bases, with 15 bases sitting between them. The CDR3 covers 14 residues. CDR1 is SQVTM, CDR2 ANQGSEA, per germline. The CDR3 sequence is CSVRDPISSYEQYF. Here the CDR3 DNA reads TGCAGCGTCCGGGACCCCATTAGCTCCTACGAGCAGTACTTC.

This clonotype was observed many times. V gene TRBV7-2 combines with J gene TRBJ2-7; TRBD2 aligns across 7 bases. CDR3 length: 15 residues. V shed 2 bases, J shed 5 bases, and the junction held 9 bases outside the gene matches. Germline assignment: CDR1 SGHTA and CDR2 FQGNSA. As DNA, the CDR3 is TGTGCCAGCAGCTTATGGGCGGGAGTTCGGAACGAGCAGTACTTC. Protein product: CASSLWAGVRNEQYF. The full variable domain, completed using reference TRBV7-2 and TRBJ2-7, is GAGVSQSPSNKVTEKGKDVELRCDPISGHTALYWYRQSLGQGLEFLIYFQGNSAPDKSGLPSDRFSAERTGGSVSTLTIQRTQQEDSAVYLCASSLWAGVRNEQYFGPGTRLTVT.

This rearrangement joins TRBV28 to TRBJ2-7, with D unresolved. Germline V CDR1 and CDR2: MDHEN, SYDVKM. Trimming removed 3 bases from V and 3 bases from J, with 6 bases in between. The CDR3 length is 12 residues. The CDR3 loop reads CASSFSIYEQYF. CDR3 in DNA: TGTGCCAGCAGTTTCAGTATCTACGAGCAGTACTTC.

In this sample, this clonotype turned up a few times. This rearrangement joins TRBV20-1 to TRBJ2-7; 13 bases fit TRBD2. Trimming cost V 5 bases and J 3 bases; bases outside gene matches: 13. CDR3 length: 17 residues. Looked up from germline, CDR1 is DFQATT and CDR2 is SNEGSKA (reference sequence). The CDR3, as DNA: TGCAGTGCTGGCGAAGACACCGGGACTAGCGGGATCTACGAGCAGTACTTC. Encoded protein: CSAGEDTGTSGIYEQYF.